A single sample is the source of the 9 T cell receptor beta chains below, sequenced in a study of blood T cell repertoires in COVID-19. Assay used: immunoSEQ multiplex PCR; TCRdb lists only in-frame clones, some missing. The profile shows more than 300,000 clones, more than 75% of them singletons. Material: peripheral blood. The receptors were sampled from a woman between 50 and 59 years old with COVID-19, enrolled during active disease.

This clone appeared a single time. The rearrangement uses TRBV5-5 and TRBJ2-2, with a tentative D call TRBD2 (5 bases). The length of the CDR3 is 16 residues. Germline V gives CDR1 SGHKS, CDR2 YYEKEE (reference sequence). V lost 5 bases, J lost 2 bases, and 16 bases lay in between. CDR3 DNA: TGTGCCAGCAGGGGGAGCGGCGACCTAAACACCGGGGAGCTGTTTTTT. Translated, it gives CASRGSGDLNTGELFF.

The count of this clone is one. This sequence joins TRBV29-1 and TRBJ2-7; no clear D. V lost 2 bases and J lost 2, with 4 bases in between. The germline gives CDR1 SQVTM, CDR2 ANQGSEA. CDR3 length: 11 residues. The CDR3 region has the DNA TGCAGCGTTGAACAGACCTACGAGCAGTACTTC. Translating gives CSVEQTYEQYF.

This clone was recorded only once. V and J are TRBV12-3 or TRBV12-4 and TRBJ2-1, with a possible D match to TRBD2 (6 bases). V lost 6 bases to trimming and J lost 12 bases, with 15 bases between them. The CDR3 covers 12 residues. This CDR3 is CASSYLGGGQFF. Written as DNA, the CDR3 is TGTGCCAGCAGCTACCTCGGGGGAGGGCAGTTCTTC.

This rearrangement joins TRBV4-3 to TRBJ1-4; TRBD1 matches at 9 bases. The V gene end was trimmed by 5 bases and the J gene end by 5 bases; junction bases not matched to a gene: 12. Germline CDR1 and CDR2: LGHNA and YSLEER. The CDR3 extends over 17 amino acids. Here the CDR3 reads CASSSVIGGQGNEKLFF. The CDR3 coding sequence is TGCGCCAGCAGCAGTGTAATCGGGGGACAGGGCAATGAAAAACTGTTTTTT.

The chain couples TRBV19 to TRBJ2-3; a weak D match, TRBD2 (5 bases). Trimming shortened V by 7 bases and J by 3 bases, and 20 bases separated the two germline ends. The CDR3 totals 16 residues. The V gene's germline CDR1 is LNHDA and CDR2 SQIVND (reference sequence). For the CDR3, the DNA is TGTGCCAGTAACCCGGCCCTAAGCGGCCTTACAGATACGCAGTATTTT. As protein: CASNPALSGLTDTQYF.

The chain has TRBV6-4 and TRBJ2-2; 10 nucleotides align to TRBD2. This CDR3 spans 18 amino acids. The germline CDR1 and CDR2 sequences are MRHNA and SNTAGT. The V segment lost 5 bases and the J segment 5 bases; nucleotides outside the gene matches: 14. CDR3 in amino acids: CASSLAGGHSSGTGELFF. CDR3 nucleotide sequence: TGTGCCAGCAGTTTAGCGGGAGGTCACAGTTCGGGGACCGGGGAGCTGTTTTTT.

The chain joins TRBV6-1 to TRBJ2-5; 11 bases map to TRBD2. CDR3 length equals 16 residues. From germline, CDR1 is MNHNS and CDR2 SASEGT. Losses at the gene ends were 4 bases for V and 5 bases for J; bases not matched to a gene: 9. This CDR3 reads CASSAGTSGRGETQYF. DNA for the CDR3: TGTGCCAGCAGTGCCGGGACTAGCGGTCGTGGGGAGACCCAGTACTTC.

The chain couples TRBV6-5 to TRBJ1-1, with unresolved D. Between the trimmed V and J ends, which lost 2 bases and 8 bases, there was a span of 15 bases. This CDR3 is 14 amino acids long. Germline CDR1 MNHEY, CDR2 SVGAGI. This CDR3 is CASSYRAVHSEAFF. CDR3 DNA: TGTGCCAGCAGTTACCGAGCGGTCCACAGCGAAGCTTTCTTT.

The chain has TRBV28 and TRBJ1-2; 7 bases map to TRBD1. The V and J ends lost 1 base and 5 bases, in that order; junction bases with no gene match: 4. Germline CDR1 is MDHEN and CDR2 is SYDVKM. CDR3 length: 14 residues. The CDR3 sequence is CASSLFTTGYGYTF. For the CDR3, the DNA is TGTGCCAGCAGTTTATTTACGACAGGGTATGGCTACACCTTC.